Each of the 20 T cell receptor beta chains below was sequenced from the same sample in a study of blood T cell repertoires in COVID-19. Assay used: immunoSEQ multiplex PCR; TCRdb lists only in-frame clones, some missing. Counted here are roughly 320,000 clones, 86% occurring once; the ten biggest clones make up 4% to 5%. The sequenced sample consisted of PBMCs or T cells enriched from blood (not recorded which). These receptors all come from a man under 40 who had recovered from COVID-19.

The chain carries TRBV11-2 and TRBJ2-7; possible D gene TRBD1, 5 bases. The CDR3 runs to 14 residues. Germline-derived CDR1 and CDR2 are SGHAT and FQNNGV. Trimming pared 5 bases from V and 0 bases from J, leaving 11 bases between. The CDR3 bases are TGTGCCAGCAGCCCACAGGAGAGCTCCTACGAGCAGTACTTC. This sequence encodes CASSPQESSYEQYF.

The rearrangement joins TRBV21-1 to TRBJ2-3; TRBD2, the D gene given by the table, was not confirmed from the DNA. TRBV21-1 is flagged as a pseudogene. The length of the CDR3 is 17 residues. In DNA form, the CDR3 reads TGTGCCAGCAGAATAAGGACTAGCGGGGGGGTCACAGATACGCAGTATTTT. Protein: CASRIRTSGGVTDTQYF.

V and J are TRBV15 and TRBJ1-6; a possible D gene is TRBD1 (5 bases). This CDR3 contains 14 residues. V was shortened by 5 bases and J by 13 bases, with 18 bases between the two germline ends. Per germline, CDR1 LNHNV and CDR2 YYDKDF (reference sequence). CDR3 in amino acids: CATSGTGSRRPLHF. The DNA of the CDR3 is TGTGCCACCAGCGGAACAGGCTCACGCCGGCCCCTCCACTTT.

This clone was seen a single time. The rearrangement uses TRBV7-2 and TRBJ2-5; D unresolved. V dropped 3 bases and J dropped 4 bases, with 15 bases sitting between them. This CDR3 region has 15 residues. Looked up from germline, CDR1 is SGHTA and CDR2 is FQGNSA. The DNA for the CDR3 is TGTGCCAGCAGCTTTGATTTTCGGCGGTCAGAGACCCAGTACTTC. It encodes CASSFDFRRSETQYF. The entire variable domain, with the rest obtained from reference TRBV7-2 and TRBJ2-5, is as follows: GAGVSQSPSNKVTEKGKDVELRCDPISGHTALYWYRQSLGQGLEFLIYFQGNSAPDKSGLPSDRFSAERTGGSVSTLTIQRTQQEDSAVYLCASSFDFRRSETQYFGPGTRLLVL.

V usage is TRBV7-9 and J usage is TRBJ1-1, with D unresolved. The CDR3 has 14 amino acids. V gave up 5 bases and J gave up 4 bases, with 14 bases separating them. Germline V gene lookup returns CDR1 SEHNR and CDR2 FQNEAQ (reference sequence). The CDR3 spells CASSGRPEGTEAFF. The CDR3 DNA is TGTGCCAGCAGCGGGAGACCCGAGGGCACTGAAGCTTTCTTT.

The chain combines TRBV19 with TRBJ2-7; 10 bases agree with TRBD1. Germline lookup yields CDR1 LNHDA and CDR2 SQIVND (reference sequence). V gave up 8 bases and J gave up 6 bases; unmatched junction bases: 7. There are 13 residues in the CDR3. This CDR3 reads CASEGQGIGEQYF. In nucleotides, the CDR3 is TGTGCCAGTGAGGGACAGGGGATTGGCGAGCAGTACTTC.

The J gene is TRBJ2-2, the V gene TRBV3-1 (or the pseudogene TRBV3-2); maybe TRBD2 (6 bases). CDR3 length: 15 residues. V lost 6 bases, J lost 8 bases, and 19 bases lay in between. Germline V gives CDR1 LGHDT, CDR2 YNNKEL (reference sequence). The CDR3 protein is CASRVGISGGGELFF. DNA of the CDR3: TGTGCCAGCAGGGTCGGAATATCTGGAGGGGGGGAGCTGTTTTTT.

This clone came up once. CDR3 DNA sequence: TGTGCCAGCAGTTTAGGAGACAGGGTACCCTATGGCTACACCTTC. It is translated as CASSLGDRVPYGYTF. V usage is TRBV28 and J usage is TRBJ1-2; 7 positions agree with TRBD1. Looked up from germline, CDR1 is MDHEN and CDR2 is SYDVKM. J was trimmed by 4 bases and V by 2 bases; bases with no gene match: 7. This CDR3 spans 15 amino acids.

The chain couples TRBV11-3 to TRBJ1-2, with D perhaps matching TRBD1 (6 bases). The CDR3 covers 13 residues. V was clipped by 9 bases and J by 4 bases, with 15 bases between them. Germline values: CDR1 SGHNT, CDR2 YENEEA. CDR3 loop: CASGGGQGYGYTF. CDR3 in DNA: TGTGCCAGTGGGGGGGGACAAGGCTATGGCTACACCTTC.

The chain recombines TRBV18 with TRBJ2-2, with 8 bases that match TRBD1. V shed 3 bases and J 7 bases; nucleotides not matched to a gene: 10. CDR1 and CDR2 from the germline V gene are KGHSH and LQKENI. The CDR3 has 16 residues. The CDR3 DNA sequence: TGTGCCAGCTCACCCCAGGGACAGGTGTACGGCGGGGAGCTGTTTTTT. Translation: CASSPQGQVYGGELFF.

J is TRBJ2-2 and V is TRBV25-1; D possibly corresponds to TRBD2 (5 bases). With 5 bases removed from V and 1 base from J, the gap between germline ends came to 14 bases. The V gene's germline CDR1 is MGHDK and CDR2 SYGVNS. This CDR3 is built from 16 residues. The CDR3 is CASSRWGGGNTGELFF. As DNA, the CDR3 is TGTGCCAGCAGTCGATGGGGTGGAGGGAACACCGGGGAGCTGTTTTTT.

This sequence joins TRBV12-3 or TRBV12-4 and TRBJ2-1, with 7 bases that match TRBD1. CDR3 length equals 11 residues. Trimming removed 5 bases from V and 15 bases from J; junction bases left unmatched: 7. CDR3 amino acids: CASSRQGVPFF. CDR3 nucleotide sequence: TGTGCCAGCAGTCGACAGGGTGTCCCGTTCTTC.

The chain has TRBV19 and TRBJ1-1; TRBD1 might be the D (6 bases). V lost 3 bases, J lost 6 bases, and 14 bases lay in between. CDR1 and CDR2 from the germline V gene are LNHDA and SQIVND (reference sequence). The CDR3 is 14 amino acids. DNA of the CDR3: TGTGCCAGTAGTATCATTCCTGGGGGCCCTGAAGCTTTCTTT. Its protein is CASSIIPGGPEAFF.

This clone was recorded once. The chain employs TRBV7-8 and TRBJ2-7, with 8 bases lining up with TRBD1. Germline V CDR1 and CDR2: SGHVS, FQNEAQ. With 5 bases clipped from V and 2 bases from J, the junction kept 5 bases outside the gene matches. The CDR3 extends over 14 amino acids. CDR3 residues: CASSGTGGPYEQYF. The CDR3 DNA reads as TGTGCCAGCAGCGGAACAGGGGGGCCCTACGAGCAGTACTTC. Complete variable domain (other parts from reference TRBV7-8 and TRBJ2-7): GAGVSQSPRYKVAKRGQDVALRCDPISGHVSLFWYQQALGQGPEFLTYFQNEAQLDKSGLPSDRFFAERPEGSVSTLKIQRTQQEDSAVYLCASSGTGGPYEQYFGPGTRLTVT.

V is TRBV2 and J is TRBJ2-7; the D gene is possibly TRBD2 (6 bases). This CDR3 has 13 residues. The V end lost 6 bases, the J end lost 6 bases, and 15 bases lay between the germline ends. The germline V gene encodes CDR1 SNHLY and CDR2 FYNNEI. DNA for the CDR3: TGTGCCAGCAGCCAAGGTCGCGGGACCGAGCAGTACTTC. Protein product: CASSQGRGTEQYF.

The chain carries TRBV3-1 (or the pseudogene TRBV3-2) and TRBJ2-3; tentatively, D is TRBD1 (5 bases). The CDR3 length is 18 residues. The ends were cut back, 0 bases at V and 5 bases at J, with 21 bases in the middle. Germline CDR1 LGHDT, CDR2 YNNKEL (reference sequence). The CDR3 here is CASSQEAPVGPSGDTQYF. The CDR3 region has the DNA TGTGCCAGCAGCCAAGAGGCCCCGGTGGGGCCATCAGGAGATACGCAGTATTTT.

This clone was seen only a few times. The chain uses TRBV4-1 and TRBJ1-1, with 9 nucleotides matching TRBD1. The germline V gene encodes CDR1 MGHRA and CDR2 YSYEKL. V lost 4 bases and J lost 8; bases outside the gene matches: 11. This CDR3 is built from 15 residues. CDR3 in amino acids: CASSPWTGANREAFF. As DNA, the CDR3 is TGCGCCAGCAGCCCGTGGACAGGGGCTAACCGAGAAGCTTTCTTT.

The rearrangement links TRBV4-2 to TRBJ1-2; tentative D call: TRBD1 (6 bases). Germline lookup yields CDR1 LGHNA and CDR2 YNFKEQ. The V end lost 1 base, the J end lost 4 bases, and 13 bases lay between the germline ends. The CDR3 sequence is 15 residues long. The CDR3 nucleotides are TGTGCCAGCAGCCAAGTTAGACAGGCCGGCTATGGCTACACCTTC. Translated: CASSQVRQAGYGYTF.

The chain is built from TRBV28 and TRBJ1-5; D not certain. The V gene lost 8 bases and the J gene lost 6 bases, with 14 bases spanning the gap. The CDR3 consists of 13 residues. Germline V gives CDR1 MDHEN, CDR2 SYDVKM. CDR3 DNA sequence: TGTGCCAGCGTTCCAGGTCTAGCTCAGCCCCAGCATTTT. This encodes CASVPGLAQPQHF.

This rearrangement joins TRBV27 to TRBJ2-1; 7 positions agree with TRBD2. The CDR3 has 15 amino acids. Germline values: CDR1 MNHEY, CDR2 SMNVEV (reference sequence). With 6 bases clipped from V and 6 bases from J, the junction kept 11 bases outside the gene matches. CDR3 region: CASSRGEGLGNEQFF. CDR3 DNA: TGTGCCAGCAGCCGGGGGGAGGGCCTAGGCAATGAGCAGTTCTTC.